This T cell receptor beta chain was recovered during a study of blood T cell repertoires in COVID-19. The method was immunoSEQ multiplex PCR; TCRdb's version includes in-frame clones alone and lacks a portion of them. Altogether 200,000 to 250,000 clones are present, about 91% being singletons, with the ten largest covering roughly 15%. Germline assignment: CDR1 SGHVS and CDR2 FQNEAQ. This CDR3 spans 16 amino acids. Unmatched junction bases numbered 11, after V lost 1 base and J lost 8 bases. The chain employs TRBV7-8 and TRBJ2-1; 7 nucleotides agree with TRBD2. Sequences were obtained from PBMCs or T cells enriched from blood (not recorded which). The source is a woman aged 45-65 years with acute COVID-19. The CDR3 DNA sequence: TGTGCCAGCAGCTTAGACCACCCTGGGAGGGCGGATGAGCAGTTCTTC. This sequence encodes CASSLDHPGRADEQFF.